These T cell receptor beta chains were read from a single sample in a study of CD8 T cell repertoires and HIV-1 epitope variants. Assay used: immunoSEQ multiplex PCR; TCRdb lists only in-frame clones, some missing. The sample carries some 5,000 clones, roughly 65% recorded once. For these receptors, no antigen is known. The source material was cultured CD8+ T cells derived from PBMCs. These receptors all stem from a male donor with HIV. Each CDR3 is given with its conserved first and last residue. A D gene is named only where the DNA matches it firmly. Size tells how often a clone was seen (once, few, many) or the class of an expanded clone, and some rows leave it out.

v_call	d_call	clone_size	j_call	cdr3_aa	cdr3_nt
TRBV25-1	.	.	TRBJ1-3	CASSEFSGTPSGNTIYF	TGTGCCAGCAGTGAATTTTCCGGGACACCCTCTGGAAACACCATATATTTT
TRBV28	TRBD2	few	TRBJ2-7	CATENSIAGGPGGEQYF	TGTGCCACCGAAAATAGTATAGCGGGAGGGCCTGGGGGCGAGCAGTACTTC
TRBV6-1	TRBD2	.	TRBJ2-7	CASSESTGLAGPYEQYF	TGTGCCAGCAGTGAAAGTACGGGACTAGCGGGGCCCTACGAGCAGTACTTC
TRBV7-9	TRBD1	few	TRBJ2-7	CASSPTGSSYEQYF	TGTGCCAGCAGCCCGACAGGGTCCTCCTACGAGCAGTACTTC
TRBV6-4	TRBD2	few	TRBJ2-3	CASSDASGSTDTQYF	TGTGCCAGCAGTGACGCTAGCGGGAGCACAGATACGCAGTATTTT
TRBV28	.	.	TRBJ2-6	CASRGPSGANVLTF	TGTGCCAGCAGGGGACCCTCTGGGGCCAACGTCCTGACTTTC
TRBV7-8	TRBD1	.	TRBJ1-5	CASSLESTGIGNQPQHF	TGTGCCAGCAGCTTAGAATCGACAGGGATTGGCAATCAGCCCCAGCATTTT
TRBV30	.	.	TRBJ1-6	CAWSRGAQGSSYNSPLHF	TGTGCCTGGAGCCGGGGGGCGCAGGGAAGCTCCTATAATTCACCCCTCCACTTT
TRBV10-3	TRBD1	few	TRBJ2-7	CAISVGGQGGEQYF	TGTGCCATCAGTGTGGGAGGACAGGGGGGCGAGCAGTACTTC
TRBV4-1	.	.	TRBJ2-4	CASSHVKGGKNIQYF	TGCGCCAGCAGCCATGTAAAGGGGGGCAAAAACATTCAGTACTTC
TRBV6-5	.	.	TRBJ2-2	CASSYSMGSNTGELFF	TGTGCCAGCAGTTACTCGATGGGGTCGAACACCGGGGAGCTGTTTTTT
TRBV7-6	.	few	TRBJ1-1	CASSLGENTEAFF	TGTGCCAGCAGCTTAGGGGAGAACACTGAAGCTTTCTTT
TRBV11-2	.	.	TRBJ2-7	CASSLHSGGLYEQYF	TGTGCCAGCAGCTTACACAGCGGAGGATTGTACGAGCAGTACTTC
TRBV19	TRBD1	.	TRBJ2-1	CASSILTGGDNEQFF	TGTGCCAGTAGTATATTGACAGGGGGTGACAATGAGCAGTTCTTC
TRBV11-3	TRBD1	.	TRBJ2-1	CASSFQGGQGVNEQFF	TGTGCCAGCAGCTTCCAGGGAGGACAGGGAGTCAATGAGCAGTTCTTC
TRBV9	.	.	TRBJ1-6	CASSPLGGQGNSPLHF	TGTGCCAGCAGCCCGCTGGGGGGGCAAGGGAATTCACCCCTCCACTTT
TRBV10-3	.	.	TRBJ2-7	CAISESSLYEQYF	TGTGCCATCAGTGAGTCTAGCCTGTACGAGCAGTACTTC
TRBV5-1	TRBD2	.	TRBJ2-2	CASSLIAGGSTGELFF	TGCGCCAGCAGCTTAATAGCGGGAGGGTCCACCGGGGAGCTGTTTTTT
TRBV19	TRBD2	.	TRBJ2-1	CASSMAGVWMDNEQFF	TGTGCCAGTAGTATGGCGGGGGTTTGGATGGACAATGAGCAGTTCTTC
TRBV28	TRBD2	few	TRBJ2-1	CASSRLATYNEQFF	TGTGCCAGCAGTCGACTAGCTACCTACAATGAGCAGTTCTTC
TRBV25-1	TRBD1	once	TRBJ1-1	CASSARGLMNTEAFF	TGTGCCAGCAGTGCCAGGGGGCTAATGAACACTGAAGCTTTCTTT
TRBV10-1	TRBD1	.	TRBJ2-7	CASSLGQAGEQYF	TGCGCCAGCAGTTTGGGACAGGCGGGGGAGCAGTACTTC
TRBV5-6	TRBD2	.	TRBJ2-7	CASSLTSETYEQYF	TGTGCCAGCAGCTTGACTAGCGAGACCTACGAGCAGTACTTC
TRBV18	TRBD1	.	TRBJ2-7	CASSPSGGYEQYF	TGTGCCAGCTCACCATCAGGGGGCTACGAGCAGTACTTC
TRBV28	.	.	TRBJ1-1	CASSLTFARAEAFF	TGTGCCAGCAGTCTTACGTTTGCAAGGGCTGAAGCTTTCTTT
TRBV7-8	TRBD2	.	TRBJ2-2	CASSLGGGAYTGELFF	TGTGCCAGCAGCTTAGGCGGGGGGGCATACACCGGGGAGCTGTTTTTT
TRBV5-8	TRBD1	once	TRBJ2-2	CASSLRDSGTGELFF	TGTGCCAGCAGCCTCCGGGACAGCGGCACCGGGGAGCTGTTTTTT
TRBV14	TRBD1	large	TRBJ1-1	CASSQSGGAFF	TGTGCCAGCAGCCAGTCAGGGGGGGCTTTCTTT
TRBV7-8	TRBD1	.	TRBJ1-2	CASSLGLTGEVGYTF	TGTGCCAGCAGCTTAGGTCTGACAGGGGAGGTTGGCTACACCTTC
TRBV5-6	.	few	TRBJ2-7	CASSSDRSYEQYF	TGTGCCAGCAGCAGCGACAGGAGTTACGAGCAGTACTTC
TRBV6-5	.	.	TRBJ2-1	CASSLLGRNNEQFF	TGTGCCAGCAGTCTCCTGGGCAGAAACAATGAGCAGTTCTTC
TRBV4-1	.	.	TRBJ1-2	CASSQDPSGNRRYGYTF	TGCGCCAGCAGCCAAGACCCCTCGGGTAACAGGCGGTATGGCTACACCTTC
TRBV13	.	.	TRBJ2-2	CASSLQGTPGELFF	TGTGCCAGCAGCTTACAGGGTACCCCCGGGGAGCTGTTTTTT
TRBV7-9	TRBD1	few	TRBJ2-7	CASSSTLRGQGIYEQYF	TGTGCCAGCAGCTCGACCCTGAGAGGACAGGGTATCTACGAGCAGTACTTC
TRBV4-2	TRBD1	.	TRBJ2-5	CASSQGETKGGSKETQYF	TGTGCCAGCAGCCAAGGGGAAACAAAAGGGGGCTCAAAAGAGACCCAGTACTTC
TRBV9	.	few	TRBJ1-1	CASSVRGDDTEAFF	TGTGCCAGCAGCGTAAGGGGGGACGACACTGAAGCTTTCTTT
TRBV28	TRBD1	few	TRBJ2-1	CASSSGQGGSNEQFF	TGTGCCAGCAGTTCGGGACAGGGAGGAAGTAATGAGCAGTTCTTC
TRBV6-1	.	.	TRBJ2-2	CASSEATDTGELFF	TGTGCCAGCAGTGAAGCGACAGACACCGGGGAGCTGTTTTTT
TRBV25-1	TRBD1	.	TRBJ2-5	CASSEHGTAEETQYF	TGTGCCAGCAGTGAACACGGGACAGCTGAAGAGACCCAGTACTTC
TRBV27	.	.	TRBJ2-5	CASGEFQETQYF	TGTGCCAGTGGGGAGTTCCAAGAGACCCAGTACTTC
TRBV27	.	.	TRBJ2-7	CASSLSQGTLSYEQYF	TGTGCCAGCAGTTTATCCCAGGGTACTCTGAGCTACGAGCAGTACTTC
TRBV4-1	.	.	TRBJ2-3	CASSQDPWGLPTDTQYF	TGCGCCAGCAGCCAAGATCCCTGGGGACTCCCCACAGATACGCAGTATTTT
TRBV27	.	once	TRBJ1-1	CASSLPPSLGGEAFF	TGTGCCAGCAGTTTGCCCCCGTCCCTTGGCGGTGAAGCTTTCTTT
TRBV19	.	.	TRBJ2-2	CASSLWEVSTGELFF	TGTGCCAGTAGTTTGTGGGAGGTTAGCACCGGGGAGCTGTTTTTT
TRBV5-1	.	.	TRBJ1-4	CASSLGGQDEKLFF	TGCGCCAGCAGCTTGGGGGGGCAGGATGAAAAACTGTTTTTT
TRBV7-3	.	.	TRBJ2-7	CASSEGPSYEQYF	TGTGCCAGCAGCGAAGGGCCCTCCTACGAGCAGTACTTC
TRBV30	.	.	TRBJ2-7	CAWGLATLQYF	TGTGCCTGGGGGCTTGCGACGTTACAGTACTTC
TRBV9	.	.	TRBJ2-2	CASSSGGDTGELFF	TGTGCCAGCAGCTCAGGGGGGGACACCGGGGAGCTGTTTTTT
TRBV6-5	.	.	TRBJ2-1	CASSYVDSREQFF	TGTGCCAGCAGTTACGTGGACAGCCGGGAGCAGTTCTTC
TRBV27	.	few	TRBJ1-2	CASSLGVGYGYTF	TGTGCCAGCAGTTTGGGGGTAGGTTATGGCTACACCTTC
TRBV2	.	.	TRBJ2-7	CASSEDVGDFHEQYF	TGTGCCAGCAGTGAAGATGTTGGCGACTTTCACGAGCAGTACTTC
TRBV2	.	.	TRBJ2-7	CASSSDVSAYEQYF	TGTGCCAGCAGTTCAGATGTCTCGGCCTACGAGCAGTACTTC
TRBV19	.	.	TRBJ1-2	CASSQGYGYTF	TGTGCCAGCTCTCAGGGCTATGGCTACACCTTC
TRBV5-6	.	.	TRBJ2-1	CASSLMGGHKGDEQFF	TGTGCCAGCAGCCTCATGGGGGGACACAAAGGCGATGAGCAGTTCTTC
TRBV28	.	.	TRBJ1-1	CASSPLSEAFF	TGTGCCAGTTCTCCGCTTAGTGAAGCTTTCTTT
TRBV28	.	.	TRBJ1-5	CASSFSSGNQPQHF	TGTGCCAGCAGTTTTTCGTCTGGCAATCAGCCCCAGCATTTT
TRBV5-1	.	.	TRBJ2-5	CASSLEGQGTQYF	TGCGCCAGCAGCTTGGAGGGGCAGGGGACCCAGTACTTC
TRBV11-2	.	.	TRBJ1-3	CASSLVVTTGNTIYF	TGTGCCAGCAGCTTAGTAGTCACAACTGGAAACACCATATATTTT